This T cell receptor beta chain was sequenced during a study of T cell clonality in common variable immunodeficiency. Clones were read by immunoSEQ multiplex PCR, and TCRdb kept only the in-frame ones, dropping some. The sample includes fewer than 75,000 clones, none of them occurring once. The CDR3 length is 16 residues. CDR1 is SGHNT and CDR2 is YYREEE in the germline V gene (reference sequence). J gave up 6 bases and V 1 base, and 6 bases lay outside the gene matches. Ten or more counts support this clone. Read data end 3 residues before the CDR3 end; the end is taken from the germline J gene. The gene calls are TRBV5-4 and TRBJ2-2, with 10 bases lining up with TRBD2. The sample taken for sequencing was peripheral blood mononuclear cells. The sequence was collected from a person aged 18 to 75 in good health. The CDR3 DNA, read in part, is TGTGCCAGCAGCTTGCCCCTAGCGGGAGTAGCCGGGGAG. This encodes CASSLPLAGVAGE. The entire CDR3 is CASSLPLAGVAGELFF.